The present entry profiles one T cell receptor beta chain with its context. Using its own MiXCR run on the 5' RACE reads, TCRdb lists one record per CDR3 protein. The top ten hold 12% of the sample, which has roughly 620,000 distinct CDR3 sequences, more than 15% seen once. CDR3 length equals 13 residues. Deletions cut 3 bases from V and 2 bases from J, with 11 bases between. CDR1 GTSNPN and CDR2 SVGIG come from the germline V gene (reference sequence). The data derive from a study of T-cell memory formation after mild COVID-19. The clonotype comes from an adult woman who had mild COVID-19 (a few samples of this study predate the infection). Cell type and time point are not known. The chain employs TRBV30 and TRBJ2-7; D perhaps matches TRBD2 (5 bases). The material sequenced was PBMCs or a T cell subset sorted from them (not recorded which). The chain's CDR3 is CAWRPGSTYEQYF. CDR3 bases: TGTGCCTGGAGACCGGGGTCGACCTACGAGCAGTACTTC.